Only a few counts were recorded for the clone carrying this T cell receptor beta chain. The junction shows a germline mismatch at one end, possibly a read error. TCRdb passed the RT-PCR reads through MiXCR, listing each CDR3 protein once. The data show 200,000 to 250,000 distinct CDR3 sequences, 35% to 45% seen once. This sample is drawn from a study of patients and donors after allogeneic stem cell transplantation. This receptor was identified in a human donor who was either an allogeneic HSCT recipient or a stem cell or donor lymphocyte infusion donor (not recorded which). It is not recorded whose cells these are; they may come from a transplant donor. The material sequenced was blood, either unsorted or a sorted T cell fraction (not recorded which).

The CDR3 protein is CASSLDRGFVYEQYF. Written as DNA, the CDR3 is TGCGCCAGCAGTTTGGACAGGGGGTTTGTCTACGAGCAGTACTTC. The rearrangement uses TRBV5-1 and TRBJ2-7; 10 nucleotides match TRBD1. Germline CDR1 is SGHRS and CDR2 is YFSETQ. This CDR3 comprises 15 residues.